The text below deals with one T cell receptor beta chain. What it binds is unknown. The data originate from a study of PD-L1 blockade in urothelial cancer. General study results and limits: The study found that durable-benefit patients expanded tumor-associated blood clones more at 3 weeks.

The time point here: pretreatment peripheral blood. The data were produced by immunoSEQ multiplex PCR, yet TCRdb's version contains in-frame clones alone and is incomplete. Of around 60,000 clones in the sample, approximately 80% were seen once. Germline-derived CDR1 and CDR2 are MDHEN and SYDVKM. The CDR3 contains 14 residues. V lost 8 bases and J lost 5; bases outside the gene matches: 6. The rearrangement joins TRBV28 to TRBJ2-3, with 11 bases matching TRBD2. The source of this sequence is a man in his 70s with urothelial cancer. The input for sequencing was PBMCs, taken around atezolizumab (anti-PD-L1) treatment. Here the CDR3 DNA reads TGTGCCAGCGTCCCCGGACTAGCGGGAGATACGCAGTATTTT. Its translation is CASVPGLAGDTQYF.